Below are 21 T cell receptor beta chains sequenced from a single sample in a study of cytomegalovirus exposure and HLA in healthy donors (dated by TCRdb to about 2017). The protocol used for the library was the immunoSEQ multiplex PCR assay. A mixture of 60 forward primers for TCR Vbeta segments and 13 reverse primers for TCR Jbeta segments was used in the multiplex PCR. TCRdb re-hosts the immuneACCESS table, in-frame sequences only. Its copies lack some clones; in the studies checked, an unresolved V gene accounts for under half of them, and the cause for the rest is not known. The sample table gives some 130,000 clones. The top ten constitute more than 1.5% of the sample. The sequenced material came from PBMCs. Receptors were obtained from a man in his late teens or twenties in good health and CMV-seronegative.

The chain links TRBV4-3 to TRBJ2-3, with TRBD2 matching 15 bases. Looked up from germline, CDR1 is LGHNA and CDR2 is YSLEER. The trim removed 2 bases at V and 4 bases at J, leaving 1 base unmatched. This CDR3 is 16 amino acids long. The CDR3 here is CASSQRTSGRADTQYF. The CDR3 region has the DNA TGCGCCAGCAGCCAACGGACTAGCGGGAGGGCAGATACGCAGTATTTT.

V gene TRBV9 combines with J gene TRBJ2-2; D ambiguous. The CDR3 has 16 amino acids. From germline, CDR1 is SGDLS and CDR2 YYNGEE. V lost 4 bases and J 1 base, leaving 14 bases between the germline ends. CDR3 loop: CASSIRHSQNTGELFF. In DNA form, the CDR3 reads TGTGCCAGCAGCATACGACATAGTCAGAACACCGGGGAGCTGTTTTTT.

The chain recombines TRBV7-9 with TRBJ2-5; a possible D gene is TRBD1 (6 bases). The DNA end is a closer match to TRBJ2-7, so the J assignment may be wrong. The CDR3 spans 14 residues. Germline V CDR1 and CDR2: SEHNR, FQNEAQ (reference sequence). The CDR3 region is CASSLAPGDYEQYF. CDR3 nucleotide sequence: TGTGCCAGCAGCTTAGCTCCAGGGGACTACGAGCAGTACTTC.

The rearrangement uses TRBV28 and TRBJ1-5; D gene unclear. Trimming cost V 5 bases and J 5 bases, with 7 bases left between them. This CDR3 contains 12 residues. CDR1 and CDR2 from the germline V gene are MDHEN and SYDVKM. DNA for the CDR3: TGTGCCAGCAGTCAGTACGATCAGCCCCAGCATTTT. Its translation: CASSQYDQPQHF.

CDR3 sequence reads: CASSSSTSANEQFF. The DNA for the CDR3 is TGTGCCAGCAGCAGCTCGACTAGCGCCAATGAGCAGTTCTTC. The rearrangement uses TRBV7-3 and TRBJ2-1; 8 positions match TRBD2. The CDR3 has 14 residues. After removal of 5 bases from V and 6 bases from J, the junction contained 6 bases not matched to a gene. Germline lookup yields CDR1 SGHTA and CDR2 FQGTGA.

The chain is built from TRBV7-2 and TRBJ2-7, with D possibly TRBD2 on 7 matching bases. V was shortened by 5 bases and J by 3 bases, with 17 bases between the two germline ends. The CDR3 length is 15 residues. Germline V gene data show CDR1 as SGHTA and CDR2 as FQGNSA. The DNA of the CDR3 is TGTGCCAGCAGCCTCGAGGGGGGGCCGTTCTACGAGCAGTACTTC. It yields the protein CASSLEGGPFYEQYF.

The CDR3 bases are TGTGCCAGCAGCCTGGGGGACAGTCCCTACTCTGGGGCCAACGTCCTGACTTTC. This gives the protein CASSLGDSPYSGANVLTF. V is TRBV14 and J is TRBJ2-6; 7 nucleotides line up with TRBD1. With V trimmed by 4 bases and J by 0 bases, 9 bases remained unmatched. CDR1 SGHDN and CDR2 FVKESK come from the germline V gene. The CDR3 consists of 18 residues.

The chain has TRBV27 and TRBJ1-5; the D gene is possibly TRBD1 (6 bases). In germline, CDR1 is MNHEY, CDR2 SMNVEV (reference sequence). The CDR3 covers 18 residues. Trimming took off 2 bases at V and 0 bases at J, with 17 bases between the two ends. For the CDR3, the DNA is TGTGCCAGCAGTTTAAGATTTACAGGGCGTTATAGCAATCAGCCCCAGCATTTT. Translated, it gives CASSLRFTGRYSNQPQHF.

The chain uses TRBV5-6 and TRBJ2-3; the match to TRBD1 covers 7 bases. With 0 bases clipped from V and 1 base from J, the junction kept 2 bases outside the gene matches. This CDR3 comprises 15 residues. From germline, CDR1 is SGHDT and CDR2 YYEEEE. For the CDR3, the DNA is TGTGCCAGCAGCTTGGATGGGACAGGCACAGATACGCAGTATTTT. This encodes CASSLDGTGTDTQYF.

J is TRBJ2-7 and V is TRBV4-3, with a tentative D call TRBD2 (5 bases). CDR1 is LGHNA and CDR2 is YSLEER in the germline V gene. The V end lost 3 bases, the J end lost 4 bases, and 13 bases lay between the germline ends. This CDR3 region has 14 residues. CDR3 loop: CASSQDWYLYEQYF. The CDR3 DNA reads as TGCGCCAGCAGCCAGGACTGGTACCTATACGAGCAGTACTTC.

The rearrangement joins TRBV6-6 to TRBJ1-2; D gene ambiguous. Germline assignment: CDR1 MNHNY and CDR2 SVGAGI (reference sequence). This CDR3 has 16 amino acids. Trimming shortened V by 2 bases and J by 5 bases, and 18 bases separated the two germline ends. CDR3 bases: TGTGCCAGCAGTTACGAAGGCGTGCGAGGCGCATATGGCTACACCTTC. Amino acids: CASSYEGVRGAYGYTF.

The chain employs TRBV29-1 and TRBJ2-5; 10 nucleotides align to TRBD2. The J call is in doubt because the DNA end fits TRBJ2-7 better. This CDR3 spans 16 amino acids. Germline V gene data show CDR1 as SQVTM and CDR2 as ANQGSEA. CDR3 sequence: CSVGLAGASGIHEQYF. The CDR3 bases are TGCAGCGTTGGGCTAGCGGGAGCCTCAGGGATCCACGAGCAGTACTTC.

The chain couples TRBV6-1 to TRBJ1-5, with D hard to call. V was trimmed by 6 bases and J by 2 bases, leaving 8 bases between them. CDR1 is MNHNS, CDR2 SASEGT, per germline. This CDR3 contains 13 residues. CDR3 residues: CASSLYGNQPQHF. The CDR3 DNA sequence: TGTGCCAGCAGCCTGTATGGCAATCAGCCCCAGCATTTT.

This chain links TRBV27 with TRBJ2-3; no firm D call. Germline V gene data show CDR1 as MNHEY and CDR2 as SMNVEV (reference sequence). Trimming shortened V by 3 bases and J by 2 bases, and 18 bases separated the two germline ends. The CDR3 spans 17 residues. The CDR3 DNA reads TGTGCCAGCAGTTTTGTTGGCGGTTTTTCCATCACAGATACGCAGTATTTT. This codes for CASSFVGGFSITDTQYF.

This CDR3 is CASRDILAGELFF. The CDR3 coding sequence is TGTGCCAGCAGGGACATCTTGGCCGGGGAGCTGTTTTTT. The genes are TRBV25-1 and TRBJ2-2; D might be TRBD1 (5 bases). This CDR3 region has 13 residues. In germline, CDR1 is MGHDK, CDR2 SYGVNS. V was cut by 6 bases and J by 6 bases, with 11 bases left in between.

The chain has TRBV5-4 and TRBJ1-1; tentatively, D is TRBD1 (6 bases). The V gene lost 5 bases and the J gene lost 11 bases, with 19 bases spanning the gap. The germline V gene has CDR1 SGHNT and CDR2 YYREEE (reference sequence). The CDR3 runs 13 residues. This CDR3 reads CASSLQAGAGAFF. The DNA of the CDR3 is TGTGCCAGCAGTCTCCAAGCGGGGGCGGGTGCTTTCTTT.

The J gene is TRBJ1-4, the V gene TRBV19, with TRBD1 matching over 7 bases. This CDR3 has 15 residues. CDR1 LNHDA and CDR2 SQIVND come from the germline V gene (reference sequence). The junction had 9 bases not matched to a gene; V was cut back by 4 bases and J by 7 bases. CDR3 sequence reads: CASSNRQGSREKLFF. CDR3 nucleotide sequence: TGTGCCAGTAGTAACCGACAGGGTTCACGTGAAAAACTGTTTTTT.

The chain couples TRBV18 to TRBJ2-7, with 7 bases that match TRBD1. The CDR3 is 15 residues long. Germline CDR1 is KGHSH and CDR2 is LQKENI. Losses at the gene ends were 3 bases for V and 2 bases for J; bases not matched to a gene: 7. The CDR3 nucleotides are TGTGCCAGCTCACCGCCCGACAGGGTTCCCTACGAGCAGTACTTC. As protein: CASSPPDRVPYEQYF.

The V and J genes are TRBV7-3 and TRBJ2-3; 11 positions match TRBD2. Trimming took 3 bases from V and 6 from J; bases not matched to a gene: 5. The CDR3 spans 15 residues. Germline V lookup: CDR1 SGHTA, CDR2 FQGTGA. The CDR3 spells CASSFSGGAFDTQYF. The DNA for the CDR3 is TGTGCCAGCAGCTTTAGCGGGGGGGCATTCGATACGCAGTATTTT.

The chain combines TRBV7-6 with TRBJ2-7, with D perhaps matching TRBD2 (7 bases). CDR3 size: 17 residues. The V and J ends lost 1 base and 2 bases respectively, with 18 bases between them. Germline loops: CDR1 SGHVS, CDR2 FNYEAQ. CDR3 residues: CASSLVGFGGPAYEQYF. DNA of the CDR3: TGTGCCAGCAGCTTAGTTGGATTCGGGGGGCCTGCCTACGAGCAGTACTTC.

The chain uses TRBV29-1 and TRBJ2-1; TRBD1 matches at 9 bases. The germline gives CDR1 SQVTM, CDR2 ANQGSEA. The CDR3 runs to 13 residues. The V segment lost 6 bases and the J segment 2 bases; nucleotides outside the gene matches: 2. The DNA of the CDR3 is TGCAGCGTCGGACAGGGGCCCTACAATGAGCAGTTCTTC. Protein sequence: CSVGQGPYNEQFF.